The rows below give T cell receptor beta chains drawn from one sample of a study of post-analysis software for immune sequencing data. TCRdb re-called the PCR reads with MiXCR, one entry per CDR3 protein. The sample has 650,000 to 850,000 distinct CDR3 sequences; 40% to 55% are singletons. Source material: blood. The origin of the receptors is a girl aged 10 to 17 with multiple sclerosis. The conserved cysteine and the conserved F or W are not part of the CDR3 here. Fields, in order: V gene, J gene, CDR3 protein.

TRBV7-2,TRBJ2-5,ASSLGGSGSETQY
TRBV19,TRBJ1-1,ASSTTAGLEAF
TRBV10-2,TRBJ2-1,ASRSHSLRTSSYNEQF
TRBV6-5,TRBJ2-2,ASSLDRGTGELF
TRBV5-1,.,ASSRTSAQGVFMAAYEQY
TRBV7-9,TRBJ2-7,AGSLAEGRARGQY
TRBV20-1,TRBJ2-1,SARDTSGVFEQF
TRBV21-1,TRBJ1-2,ASSKFRYHVSGNYGYT
TRBV29-1,TRBJ1-2,GTGSASYGYT
TRBV15,TRBJ2-1,ATSRRTSGTHEQF
TRBV29-1,TRBJ2-1,SVEDPRTSGAYNEQF
TRBV10-3,TRBJ2-7,AISVEDRGLGEQY
TRBV5-1,TRBJ2-7,ASSFGTSGCYEQY
TRBV9,TRBJ2-3,ASSVLGRATDTQY
TRBV10-3,TRBJ1-1,AISGQMNTEAF
TRBV9,TRBJ2-3,ASSRGLGGTDTQY
TRBV10-3,TRBJ2-3,AISHKRGAGPSSADTQY
TRBV27,TRBJ2-1,ASRRASSYNEQF
TRBV29-1,TRBJ2-1,SVGLSSYNEQF
TRBV6-4,TRBJ2-6,ASSARAEVNVLT
TRBV9,TRBJ2-7,VHRCGRAYEQY
TRBV5-6,TRBJ1-5,ASSLAIRGRNQPQH
TRBV21-1,TRBJ2-5,ASETRQGRKTQY
TRBV6-5,TRBJ1-5,ASSYSGAGNQPQH
TRBV5-1,TRBJ1-1,ASSLDVGPNTEAF
TRBV6-2/TRBV6-3,TRBJ2-1,ASSYSGQGYNEQF
TRBV4-3,TRBJ2-1,ASSQAGGAQF
TRBV20-1,TRBJ2-7,SAPQLAVLPSYEQY
TRBV6-1,TRBJ2-5,ASSVTGGSETQY
TRBV7-9,TRBJ1-1,ASSPTGQGSTEAF
TRBV27,TRBJ2-7,ASSLSVHGGYEQY
TRBV7-2,TRBJ2-1,ASSRLISSSYNEQF
TRBV3-1,TRBJ2-1,ASSQYGTGNYNEQF
TRBV27,TRBJ1-2,ASSSGHGYT
TRBV4-3,TRBJ2-7,ASSESSQGSSYEQY
TRBV28,TRBJ2-5,ASSSSPPIQETQY
TRBV20-1,TRBJ2-2,SARSSPGQLDTGELF
TRBV10-2,TRBJ2-1,VSSKGSGSSGTQF